Listed here are 9 T cell receptor beta chains from one sample, sequenced in a study of T-cell reconstitution after alpha-beta-depleted transplantation in children. Using unique molecular identifiers, the investigators prepared the TCRbeta library. TCRdb re-called the PCR reads through MiXCR, storing one row per CDR3 protein. The sample yields 500,000 to 650,000 distinct CDR3 sequences, over 10% seen once. Sequences were derived from PBMCs, mostly from graft donor cells, sampled 360 days after TCRalphabeta/CD19-depleted stem cell transplant. Source of these receptors: a male patient younger than 18 who had a stem cell transplant for acute myeloid leukemia, so the T cells may come from the graft donor.

The chain employs TRBV29-1 and TRBJ2-3; maybe TRBD1 (5 bases). From germline, CDR1 is SQVTM and CDR2 ANQGSEA. V shed 3 bases and J shed 2 bases, with 15 bases lying between them. This CDR3 contains 15 residues. The DNA for the CDR3 is TGCAGCGTTGATCAGGGTAGAGTGGCCACAGATACGCAGTATTTT. This encodes CSVDQGRVATDTQYF.

This clonotype was seen many times. The rearrangement uses TRBV28 and TRBJ2-5; D is ambiguous. The ends were cut back, 1 base at V and 1 base at J, with 10 bases in the middle. Germline assignment: CDR1 MDHEN and CDR2 SYDVKM. This CDR3 contains 15 residues. CDR3 loop: CASSLLGHRQETQYF. As DNA, the CDR3 is TGTGCCAGCAGTTTATTGGGCCACCGCCAAGAGACCCAGTACTTC.

This clonotype was detected only a few times. The chain couples TRBV28 to TRBJ2-3; 7 nucleotides line up with TRBD2. This CDR3 contains 14 residues. Germline loops: CDR1 MDHEN, CDR2 SYDVKM. The junction had 5 bases not matched to a gene; V was cut back by 6 bases and J by 2 bases. The CDR3 sequence: CASSFLAATDTQYF. The DNA for the CDR3 is TGTGCCAGCAGCTTCCTAGCGGCCACAGATACGCAGTATTTT. The variable domain in full, with the rest retrieved from reference TRBV28 and TRBJ2-3, is DVKVTQSSRYLVKRTGEKVFLECVQDMDHENMFWYRQDPGLGLRLIYFSYDVKMKEKGDIPEGYSVSREKKERFSLILESASTNQTSMYLCASSFLAATDTQYFGPGTRLTVL.

Ten or more counts support this clonotype. This chain uses TRBV10-3 with TRBJ2-3, with a weak D call TRBD2 (5 bases). This CDR3 comprises 11 residues. Trimming cost V 10 bases and J 1 base, with 6 bases left between them. Per germline, CDR1 ENHRY and CDR2 SYGVKD. The DNA of the CDR3 is TGTGCCACCGGGGGCACAGATACGCAGTATTTT. This codes for CATGGTDTQYF.

This clonotype was seen many times. V and J are TRBV6-2 or TRBV6-3 and TRBJ2-5; D unresolved. The CDR3 totals 13 residues. Trimming removed 4 bases at V and 4 bases at J, with 10 bases between. Germline assignment: CDR1 MNHEY and CDR2 SVGEGT. This CDR3 reads CASSLLLGETQYF. In DNA form, the CDR3 reads TGTGCCAGCAGTTTGTTGCTAGGAGAGACCCAGTACTTC.

The chain employs TRBV7-2 and TRBJ2-5, with a tentative D call TRBD2 (6 bases). Trimming took off 6 bases at V and 2 bases at J, with 16 bases between the two ends. The germline gives CDR1 SGHTA, CDR2 FQGNSA. This CDR3 is built from 15 residues. The CDR3 is CASSMTGGGQETQYF. CDR3 bases: TGTGCCAGCAGTATGACGGGTGGGGGGCAAGAGACCCAGTACTTC.

The table lists this clonotype with a few counts. This chain uses TRBV5-1 with TRBJ1-1; TRBD1 aligns across 8 bases. There are 14 residues in the CDR3. The ends lost 4 bases at V and 3 bases at J; junction bases unmatched: 5. CDR1 and CDR2 (germline): SGHRS, YFSETQ. The CDR3 loop reads CASSLDRGYTEAFF. Here the CDR3 DNA reads TGCGCCAGCAGCCTCGACAGGGGATACACTGAAGCTTTCTTT.

J is TRBJ2-7 and V is TRBV7-9, with 7 nucleotides matching TRBD2. Germline CDR1 is SEHNR and CDR2 is FQNEAQ (reference sequence). CDR3 length equals 15 residues. V was clipped by 5 bases and J by 2 bases; unmatched bases: 9. This CDR3 reads CASSPLERGPYEQYF. As DNA, the CDR3 is TGTGCCAGCAGCCCCTTAGAGCGGGGACCCTACGAGCAGTACTTC.

This clonotype was counted only a few times. This chain uses TRBV12-3 or TRBV12-4 with TRBJ1-2, with 7 bases identical to TRBD1. CDR3 length: 15 amino acids. V lost 3 bases, J lost 3 bases, and 7 bases stayed unmatched. The CDR3 bases are TGTGCCAGCAGTTTCGAGACAGGGACCTACTATGGCTACACCTTC. It specifies CASSFETGTYYGYTF.